The rows below give T cell receptor beta chains drawn from one sample of a study of shared clonotypes between healthy human individuals. The table came from immunoSEQ multiplex PCR; TCRdb's copy has only in-frame clones and leaves some out. The sample includes 2,500,000 or so clones, around nine tenths of them seen just once. Sequenced input: naive CD4+ T cells sorted from blood. The receptors shown here come from a man between 18 and 35 years old in good health. Each CDR3 is given without its conserved first and last residue.

j_call | v_call | cdr3_aa
TRBJ2-5 | TRBV2 | ASSERRFWETQY
TRBJ2-5 | TRBV30 | AWSFRRTSGTQETQY
TRBJ2-6 | TRBV23-1 | ASSLRGGPGANVLT
TRBJ2-1 | TRBV10-1 | ASSGRDSVGNEQF
TRBJ1-2 | TRBV5-4 | ASSPGTGGYGYT
TRBJ2-7 | TRBV6-6 | ASSRTVTGYEQY
TRBJ2-1 | TRBV10-2 | ASSESKYNEQF
TRBJ1-6 | TRBV7-9 | ASCTDSSYNSPLH
TRBJ1-5 | TRBV6-6 | ASTGHNQPQH
TRBJ2-7 | TRBV6-6 | ASSYTSEQY
TRBJ2-5 | TRBV19 | ASTPQGGAGETQY
. | TRBV28 | ASSSTLTGADEQY
TRBJ2-3 | TRBV5-4 | ASSLLERESDTQY
TRBJ1-1 | TRBV5-1 | ASSLMRGPTEAF
TRBJ2-2 | TRBV28 | ASSSRILRGELF
TRBJ1-1 | TRBV2 | ASSLDTNTEAF
TRBJ1-1 | TRBV6-1 | ASSVGSGAF
TRBJ2-2 | TRBV5-1 | ASSVTSSFGGELF
TRBJ1-5 | TRBV18 | ASSPPGGIGNQPQH
TRBJ2-2 | TRBV5-1 | ASTVFGDTGELF
TRBJ1-2 | TRBV7-8 | ASSLGYPGQGRLIGGYT
TRBJ1-2 | TRBV2 | ASADRQSYGYT
TRBJ2-5 | TRBV19 | ASATQETQY
TRBJ2-5 | TRBV11-3 | ASSGDREGETQY
TRBJ2-7 | TRBV11-3 | ASSSGGSYEQY
TRBJ2-1 | TRBV28 | ASSPGTSGRRGF
TRBJ1-3 | TRBV28 | ASCQMISGNTIY
TRBJ2-3 | TRBV5-1 | ASSPGLSTDTQY
TRBJ1-4 | TRBV7-2 | ASSLSSPSGYEKLF
TRBJ1-1 | TRBV7-8 | ASSHTPRQHTEAF
TRBJ1-2 | TRBV9 | ASSVDVNYGYT
TRBJ1-2 | TRBV19 | ASSMVALGGYT
TRBJ1-3 | TRBV19 | ASNTPGSLDSGNTIY
TRBJ2-1 | TRBV5-1 | ASSLGTSGMGEQF
TRBJ2-2 | TRBV19 | ASSGLMFASGELF
TRBJ2-7 | TRBV5-1 | ASSFGGFYEQY
TRBJ2-1 | TRBV5-1 | ASSFRGEGSYNEQF
TRBJ1-3 | TRBV6-6 | ASSSPIQASGNTIY
TRBJ1-4 | TRBV5-6 | ASSLTGTGKLF
TRBJ2-5 | TRBV10-3 | AISEDRAVGTQY
TRBJ1-4 | TRBV28 | ASSSIGEKLF
TRBJ2-7 | TRBV19 | ASSGLGIHEQY
TRBJ1-3 | TRBV5-1 | ASSLSLPGNTIY